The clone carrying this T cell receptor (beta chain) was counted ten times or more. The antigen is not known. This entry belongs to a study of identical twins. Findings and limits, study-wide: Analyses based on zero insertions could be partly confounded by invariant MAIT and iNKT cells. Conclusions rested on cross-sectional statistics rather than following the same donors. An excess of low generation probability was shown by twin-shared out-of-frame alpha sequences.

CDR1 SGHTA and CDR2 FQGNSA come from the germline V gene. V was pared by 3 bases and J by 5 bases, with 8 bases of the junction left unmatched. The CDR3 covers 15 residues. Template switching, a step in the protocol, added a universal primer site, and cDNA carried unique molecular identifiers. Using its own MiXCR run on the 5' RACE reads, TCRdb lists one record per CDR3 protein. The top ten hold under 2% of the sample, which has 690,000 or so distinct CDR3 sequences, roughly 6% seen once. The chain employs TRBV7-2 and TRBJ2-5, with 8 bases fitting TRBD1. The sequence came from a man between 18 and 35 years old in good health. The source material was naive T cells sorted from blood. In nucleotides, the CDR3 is TGTGCCAGCAGCTTGATGGACAGGGTTTCGGAGACCCAGTACTTC. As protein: CASSLMDRVSETQYF.